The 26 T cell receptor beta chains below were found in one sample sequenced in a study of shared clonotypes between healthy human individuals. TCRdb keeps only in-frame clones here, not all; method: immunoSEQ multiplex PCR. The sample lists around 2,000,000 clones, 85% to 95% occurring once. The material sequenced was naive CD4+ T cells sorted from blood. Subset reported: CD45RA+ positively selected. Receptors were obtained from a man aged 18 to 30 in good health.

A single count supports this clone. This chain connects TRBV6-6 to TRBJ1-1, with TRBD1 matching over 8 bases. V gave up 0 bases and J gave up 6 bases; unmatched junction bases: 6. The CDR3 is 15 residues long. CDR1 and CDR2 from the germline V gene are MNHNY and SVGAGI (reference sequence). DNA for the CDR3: TGTGCCAGCAGTTACTCGAGACAGGGGCGCGCTGAAGCTTTCTTT. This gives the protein CASSYSRQGRAEAFF.

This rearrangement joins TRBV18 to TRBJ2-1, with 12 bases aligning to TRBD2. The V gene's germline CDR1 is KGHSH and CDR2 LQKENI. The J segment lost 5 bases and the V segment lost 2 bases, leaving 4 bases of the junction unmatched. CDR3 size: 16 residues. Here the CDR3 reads CASSPSRLAGDNEQFF. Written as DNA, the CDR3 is TGTGCCAGCTCACCATCGAGACTAGCGGGAGACAATGAGCAGTTCTTC.

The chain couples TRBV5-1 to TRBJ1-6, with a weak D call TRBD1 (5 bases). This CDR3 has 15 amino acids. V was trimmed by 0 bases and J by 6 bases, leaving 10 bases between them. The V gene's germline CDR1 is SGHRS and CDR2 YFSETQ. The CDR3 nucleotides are TGCGCCAGCAGCTTGGTCGGGGGACCTAATTCACCCCTCCACTTT. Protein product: CASSLVGGPNSPLHF. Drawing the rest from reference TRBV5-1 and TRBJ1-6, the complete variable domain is KAGVTQTPRYLIKTRGQQVTLSCSPISGHRSVSWYQQTPGQGLQFLFEYFSETQRNKGNFPGRFSGRQFSNSRSEMNVSTLELGDSALYLCASSLVGGPNSPLHFGNGTRLTVT.

CDR3: CASSLRGGQGATYEQYF. CDR3 DNA sequence: TGTGCCAGCAGTTTAAGGGGTGGGCAGGGGGCGACCTACGAGCAGTACTTC. J is TRBJ2-7 and V is TRBV27; 8 positions match TRBD1. The CDR3 has 17 residues. Germline loops: CDR1 MNHEY, CDR2 SMNVEV (reference sequence). Trimming took 2 bases from V and 2 from J; bases not matched to a gene: 11.

The CDR3 loop is CASSPAGGGDIRNEQFF. CDR3 DNA sequence: TGTGCCAGCTCACCGGCCGGAGGGGGGGATATACGGAATGAGCAGTTCTTC. The V gene is TRBV18, the J gene TRBJ2-1; tentative D call: TRBD2 (7 bases). This CDR3 is built from 17 residues. CDR1 is KGHSH and CDR2 is LQKENI in the germline V gene. Deletions cut 3 bases from V and 7 bases from J, with 22 bases between.

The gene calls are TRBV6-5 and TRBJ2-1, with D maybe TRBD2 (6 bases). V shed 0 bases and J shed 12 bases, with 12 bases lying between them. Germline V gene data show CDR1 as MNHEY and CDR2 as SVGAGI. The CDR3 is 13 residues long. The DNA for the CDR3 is TGTGCCAGCAGTTACTCGAGTCCCGGGGGGCAGTTCTTC. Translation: CASSYSSPGGQFF.

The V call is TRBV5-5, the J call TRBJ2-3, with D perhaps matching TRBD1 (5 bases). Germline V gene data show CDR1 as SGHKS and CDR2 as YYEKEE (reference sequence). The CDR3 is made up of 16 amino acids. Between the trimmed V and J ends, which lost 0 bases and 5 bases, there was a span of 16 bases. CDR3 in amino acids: CASSLEGIIKGDTQYF. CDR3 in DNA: TGTGCCAGCAGCTTGGAGGGGATCATTAAAGGAGATACGCAGTATTTT.

CDR3 amino acids: CARLEKGTNTEAFF. The CDR3 DNA sequence: TGTGCCCGCTTGGAAAAGGGAACGAACACTGAAGCTTTCTTT. This rearrangement joins TRBV30 to TRBJ1-1, with no clear D. In germline, CDR1 is GTSNPN, CDR2 SVGIG (reference sequence). The ends were cut back, 8 bases at V and 1 base at J, with 17 bases in the middle. This CDR3 spans 14 amino acids.

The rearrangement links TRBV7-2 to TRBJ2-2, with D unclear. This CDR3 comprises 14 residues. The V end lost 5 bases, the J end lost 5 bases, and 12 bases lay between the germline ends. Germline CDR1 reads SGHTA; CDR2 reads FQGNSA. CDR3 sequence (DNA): TGTGCCAGCAGCCCGTTTACAGCGACCGGGGAGCTGTTTTTT. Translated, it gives CASSPFTATGELFF.

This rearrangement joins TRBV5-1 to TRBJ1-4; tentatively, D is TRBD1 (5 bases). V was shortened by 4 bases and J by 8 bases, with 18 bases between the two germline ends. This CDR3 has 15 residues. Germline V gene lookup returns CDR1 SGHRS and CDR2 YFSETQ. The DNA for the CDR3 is TGCGCCAGCAGCCTGGGGGGACCTTCTGGCGAAAAACTGTTTTTT. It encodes CASSLGGPSGEKLFF.

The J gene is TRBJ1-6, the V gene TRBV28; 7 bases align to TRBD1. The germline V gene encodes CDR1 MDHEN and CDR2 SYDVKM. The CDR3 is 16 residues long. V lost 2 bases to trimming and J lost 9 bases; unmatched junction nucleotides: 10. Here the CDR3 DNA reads TGTGCCAGCAGTTTAGCGACAGGGAGGCTGGGTTCACCCCTCCACTTT. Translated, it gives CASSLATGRLGSPLHF.

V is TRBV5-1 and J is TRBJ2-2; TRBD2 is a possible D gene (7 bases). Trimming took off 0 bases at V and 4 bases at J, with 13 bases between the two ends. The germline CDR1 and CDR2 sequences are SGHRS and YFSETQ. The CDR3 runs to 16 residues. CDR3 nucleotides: TGCGCCAGCAGCTTGGCTGTCGGGGGGCCCACCGGGGAGCTGTTTTTT. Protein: CASSLAVGGPTGELFF.

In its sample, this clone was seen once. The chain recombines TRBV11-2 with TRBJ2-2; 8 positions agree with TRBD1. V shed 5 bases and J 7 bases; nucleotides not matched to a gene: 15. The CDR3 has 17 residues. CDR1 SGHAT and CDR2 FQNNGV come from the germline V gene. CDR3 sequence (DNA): TGTGCCAGCAGCCCTAATTGGGGACAGGTCCGGGGCGGGGAGCTGTTTTTT. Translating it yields CASSPNWGQVRGGELFF.

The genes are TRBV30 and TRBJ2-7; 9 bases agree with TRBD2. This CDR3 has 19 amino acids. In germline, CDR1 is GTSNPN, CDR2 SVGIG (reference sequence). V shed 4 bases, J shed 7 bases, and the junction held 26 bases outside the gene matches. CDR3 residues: CAWNSQRVSGSGALREQYF. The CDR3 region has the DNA TGTGCCTGGAACTCCCAAAGGGTTAGCGGGAGCGGGGCCTTAAGGGAGCAGTACTTC. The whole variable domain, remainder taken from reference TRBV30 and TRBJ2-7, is SQTIHQWPATLVQPVGSPLSLECTVEGTSNPNLYWYRQAAGRGLQLLFYSVGIGQISSEVPQNLSASRPQDRQFILSSKKLLLSDSGFYLCAWNSQRVSGSGALREQYFGPGTRLTVT.

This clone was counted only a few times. The DNA for the CDR3 is TGCAGCGCCTATATTGCTGGAAACACCATATATTTT. Protein: CSAYIAGNTIYF. This rearrangement joins TRBV29-1 to TRBJ1-3; D remains ambiguous. The CDR3 sequence is 12 residues long. Germline V gene sequence: CDR1 SQVTM, CDR2 ANQGSEA. Trimming left V 7 bases short and J 2 bases short, with 9 bases between.

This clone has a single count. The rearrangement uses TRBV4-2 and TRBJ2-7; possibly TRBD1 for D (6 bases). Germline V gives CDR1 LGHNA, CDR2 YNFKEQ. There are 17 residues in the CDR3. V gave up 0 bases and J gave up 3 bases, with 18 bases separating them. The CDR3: CASSQDGGRGLIYEQYF. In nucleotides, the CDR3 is TGTGCCAGCAGCCAAGATGGGGGCAGGGGCCTTATCTACGAGCAGTACTTC.

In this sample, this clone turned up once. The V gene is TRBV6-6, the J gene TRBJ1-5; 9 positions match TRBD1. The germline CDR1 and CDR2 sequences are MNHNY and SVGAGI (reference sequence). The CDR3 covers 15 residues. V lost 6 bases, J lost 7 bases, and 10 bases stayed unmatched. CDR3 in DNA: TGTGCCAGCAGCCCGGGACAGGGTGTAATCCAGCCCCAGCATTTT. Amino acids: CASSPGQGVIQPQHF.

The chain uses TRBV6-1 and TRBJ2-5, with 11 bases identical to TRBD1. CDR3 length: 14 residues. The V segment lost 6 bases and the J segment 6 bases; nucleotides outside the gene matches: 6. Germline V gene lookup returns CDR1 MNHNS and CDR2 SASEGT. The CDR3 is CASRVDRGRKTQYF. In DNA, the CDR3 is TGTGCCAGCAGAGTGGACAGGGGGCGAAAGACCCAGTACTTC.

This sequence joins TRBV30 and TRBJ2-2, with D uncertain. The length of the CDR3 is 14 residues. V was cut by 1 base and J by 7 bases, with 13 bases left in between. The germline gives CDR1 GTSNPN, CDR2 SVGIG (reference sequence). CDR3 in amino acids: CAWSALRLGGELFF. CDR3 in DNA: TGTGCCTGGAGTGCGCTACGGCTCGGCGGGGAGCTGTTTTTT.

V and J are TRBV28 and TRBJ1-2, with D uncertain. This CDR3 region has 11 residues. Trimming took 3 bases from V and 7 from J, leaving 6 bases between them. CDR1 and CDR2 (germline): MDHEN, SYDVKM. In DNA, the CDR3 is TGTGCCAGCAGTTTCGCGGGTGGCTACACCTTC. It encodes CASSFAGGYTF.

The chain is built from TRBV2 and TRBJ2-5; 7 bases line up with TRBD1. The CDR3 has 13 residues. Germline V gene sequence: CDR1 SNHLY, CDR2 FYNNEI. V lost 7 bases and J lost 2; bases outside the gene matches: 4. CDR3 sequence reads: CASTGQVQETQYF. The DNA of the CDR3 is TGTGCCAGCACCGGACAGGTTCAAGAGACCCAGTACTTC. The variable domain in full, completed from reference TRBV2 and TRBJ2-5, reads EPEVTQTPSHQVTQMGQEVILRCVPISNHLYFYWYRQILGQKVEFLVSFYNNEISEKSEIFDDQFSVERPDGSNFTLKIRSTKLEDSAMYFCASTGQVQETQYFGPGTRLLVL.

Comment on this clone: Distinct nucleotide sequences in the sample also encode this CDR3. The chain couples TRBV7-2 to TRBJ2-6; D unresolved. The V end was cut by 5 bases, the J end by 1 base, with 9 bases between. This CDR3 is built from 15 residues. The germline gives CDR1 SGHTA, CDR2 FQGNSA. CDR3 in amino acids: CASSLGLSGANVLTF. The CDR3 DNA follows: TGTGCCAGCAGCCTCGGGCTATCTGGGGCCAACGTCCTGACTTTC. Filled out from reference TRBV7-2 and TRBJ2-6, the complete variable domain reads GAGVSQSPSNKVTEKGKDVELRCDPISGHTALYWYRQSLGQGLEFLIYFQGNSAPDKSGLPSDRFSAERTGGSVSTLTIQRTQQEDSAVYLCASSLGLSGANVLTFGAGSRLTVL.

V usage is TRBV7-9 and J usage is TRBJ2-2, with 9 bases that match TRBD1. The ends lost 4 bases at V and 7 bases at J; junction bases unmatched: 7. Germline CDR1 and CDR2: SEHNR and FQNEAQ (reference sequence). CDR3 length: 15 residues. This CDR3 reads CASSSARQGGGELFF. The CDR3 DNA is TGTGCCAGCAGCTCGGCTCGACAGGGGGGCGGGGAGCTGTTTTTT.

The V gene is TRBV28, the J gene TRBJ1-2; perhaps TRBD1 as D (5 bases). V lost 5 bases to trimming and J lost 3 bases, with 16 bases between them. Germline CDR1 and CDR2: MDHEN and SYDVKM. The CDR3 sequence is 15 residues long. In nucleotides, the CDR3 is TGTGCCAGCAGTGCCCCGGGGGTCGGGGACTATGGCTACACCTTC. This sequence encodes CASSAPGVGDYGYTF.

CDR3 coding DNA: TGTGCCAGTATTTCGGGAGCTTCGAACACTGAAGCTTTCTTT. Translated, it gives CASISGASNTEAFF. This sequence joins TRBV2 and TRBJ1-1; D is unresolved. V lost 9 bases and J 1 base, leaving 15 bases between the germline ends. The CDR3 covers 14 residues. The germline gives CDR1 SNHLY, CDR2 FYNNEI.

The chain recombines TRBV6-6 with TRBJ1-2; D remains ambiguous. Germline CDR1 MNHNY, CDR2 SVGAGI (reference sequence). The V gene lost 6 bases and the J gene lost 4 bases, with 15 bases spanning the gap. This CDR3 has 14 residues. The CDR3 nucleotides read TGTGCCAGCAGCTACCCGCCGGCGATCTATGGCTACACCTTC. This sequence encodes CASSYPPAIYGYTF.